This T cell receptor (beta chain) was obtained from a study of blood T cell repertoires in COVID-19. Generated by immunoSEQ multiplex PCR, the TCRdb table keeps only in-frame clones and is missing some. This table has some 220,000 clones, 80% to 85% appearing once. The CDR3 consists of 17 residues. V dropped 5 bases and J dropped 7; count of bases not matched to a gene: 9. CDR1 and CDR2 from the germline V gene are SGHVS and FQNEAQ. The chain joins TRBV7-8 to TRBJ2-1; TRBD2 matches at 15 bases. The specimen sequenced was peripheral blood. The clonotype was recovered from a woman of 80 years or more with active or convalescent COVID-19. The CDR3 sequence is CASSQRTSGGAANEQFF. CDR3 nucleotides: TGTGCCAGCAGCCAAAGGACTAGCGGGGGGGCGGCGAATGAGCAGTTCTTC.